The rows below give T cell receptor beta chains drawn from one sample of a study of CD8 T cells in ankylosing spondylitis. Via MiXCR, TCRdb re-called the 5' RACE reads, giving one row per CDR3 protein. The sample lists about 190,000 distinct CDR3 sequences, over 10% occurring once. Material: blood, either unsorted or a sorted T cell fraction (not recorded which). Source of these receptors: a female donor with ankylosing spondylitis or in good health (not recorded which). Each CDR3 is given with its conserved first and last residue. Each record gives: V gene, clone size, CDR3 protein. For some rows the clone size is stated as once, few or many, or as a class when expanded; others skip it.

TRBV12-5,many,CASGGDTGELFF
TRBV7-2,many,CASSPAEHRVETQYF
TRBV14,NA,CASSRQITGSTIYF
TRBV29-1,many,CSAAGLAGTAGELFF
TRBV5-1,many,CASSLGQGIEAFF
TRBV15,medium-sized,CATSTPLGQFGNTIYF
TRBV5-6,many,CASSLFLSGSFDTQYF
TRBV7-2,many,CASSLVNQPQHF
TRBV7-6,many,CASSSQGGGTQYF
TRBV6-2/TRBV6-3,many,CASSYWRGDSNQPQHF
TRBV4-3,NA,CASSQDPSGVYNEQFF
TRBV6-2/TRBV6-3,NA,CASTHWGPPRGSYNERFF
TRBV4-2,many,CASSQDSDSRPYEQYF
TRBV27,many,CASSYYTAGSNYGYTF
TRBV21-1,many,CATLSRELGTGELFF
TRBV7-9,many,CASSLAGQGTGELFF
TRBV6-5,many,CASSFKDPRTGELFF
TRBV7-2,many,CASSLAADVGLGDYYEQYF
TRBV2,NA,CAFSFILRGRRRGTEAFF
TRBV27,NA,CASSLSSYGRPSEQYF
TRBV20-1,many,CSARDLAGRVLEQYF
TRBV5-1,many,CASSLRRTANTGELFF
TRBV9,many,CASSATTGSGAEAFF
TRBV29-1,few,CSVHRGETQYF
TRBV29-1,few,CSVGRNVGSYNEQFF
TRBV12-3/TRBV12-4,many,CASSFSSGASYEQYF
TRBV12-3/TRBV12-4,many,CASRPGGGTGNTIYF
TRBV4-3,NA,CASSQVRYNEQFF
TRBV29-1,many,CSVAGGNTEAFF
TRBV20-1,NA,CSASSRATGTYEQYF
TRBV5-1,many,CASSPRTEMNTEAFF
TRBV5-1,NA,CASSASLTYEQYF